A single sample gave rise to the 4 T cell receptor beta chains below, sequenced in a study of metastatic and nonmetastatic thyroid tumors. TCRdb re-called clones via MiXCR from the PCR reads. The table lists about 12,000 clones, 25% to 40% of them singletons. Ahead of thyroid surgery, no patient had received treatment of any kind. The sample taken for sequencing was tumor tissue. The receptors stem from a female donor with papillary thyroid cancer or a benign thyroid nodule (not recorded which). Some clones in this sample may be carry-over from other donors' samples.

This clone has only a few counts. CDR3 region: CASSTGWPGGEQFF. In DNA form, the CDR3 reads TGTGCCAGCAGTACCGGTTGGCCAGGGGGTGAGCAGTTCTTC. The chain combines TRBV27 with TRBJ2-1; 7 nucleotides agree with TRBD1. The CDR3 contains 14 residues. J lost 9 bases, V lost 5 bases, and 10 bases had no gene match. Germline V lookup: CDR1 MNHEY, CDR2 SMNVEV (reference sequence).

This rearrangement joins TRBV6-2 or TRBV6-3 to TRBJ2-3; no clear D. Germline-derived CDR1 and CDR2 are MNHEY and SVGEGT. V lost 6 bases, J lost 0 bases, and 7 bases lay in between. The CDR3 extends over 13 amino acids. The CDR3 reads CASRLESTDTQYF. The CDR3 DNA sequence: TGTGCCAGCAGACTGGAGAGCACAGATACGCAGTATTTT.

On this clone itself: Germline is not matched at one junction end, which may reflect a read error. CDR3 amino acids: CASSPVVGSTDTQYF. DNA of the CDR3: TGTGCCAGCAGCCCGGTGGTGGGTAGCACAGATACTCAGTATTTT. This chain uses TRBV11-3 with TRBJ2-3; D unresolved. CDR1 and CDR2 from the germline V gene are SGHNT and YENEEA. The CDR3 has 15 residues.

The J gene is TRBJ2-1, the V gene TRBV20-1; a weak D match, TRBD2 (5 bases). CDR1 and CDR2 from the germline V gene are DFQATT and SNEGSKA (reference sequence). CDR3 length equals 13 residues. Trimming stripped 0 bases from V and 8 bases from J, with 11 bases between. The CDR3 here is CSARDGRGDEQFF. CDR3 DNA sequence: TGCAGTGCTAGAGATGGTCGGGGTGATGAGCAGTTCTTC.